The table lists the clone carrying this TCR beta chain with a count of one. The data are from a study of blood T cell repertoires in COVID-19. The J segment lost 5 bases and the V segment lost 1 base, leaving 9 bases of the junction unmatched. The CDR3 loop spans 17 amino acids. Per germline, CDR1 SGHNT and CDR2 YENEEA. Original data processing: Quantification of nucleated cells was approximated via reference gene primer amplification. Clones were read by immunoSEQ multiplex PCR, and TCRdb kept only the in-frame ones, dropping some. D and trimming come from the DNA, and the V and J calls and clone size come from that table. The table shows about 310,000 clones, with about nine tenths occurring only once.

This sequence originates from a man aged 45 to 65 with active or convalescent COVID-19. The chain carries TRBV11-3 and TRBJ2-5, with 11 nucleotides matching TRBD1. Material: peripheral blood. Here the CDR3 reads CASSLGIRDRGTETQYF. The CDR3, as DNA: TGTGCCAGCAGCTTAGGGATCCGGGACAGGGGGACGGAGACCCAGTACTTC.